The TCR beta chain under discussion was sequenced for a study of identical twins. Via MiXCR, TCRdb re-called the 5' RACE reads, giving one row per CDR3 protein. This repertoire shows 400,000 to 500,000 distinct CDR3 sequences, 14% found once; its top ten account for approximately 1%. The CDR3 has 15 residues. Germline CDR1 MDHEN, CDR2 SYDVKM. Trimming took 7 bases from V and 7 from J, leaving 23 bases between them. Points from the study as a whole: Modelling approaches yielded underestimates of out-of-frame TCR alpha sharing between monozygotic twins. Conclusions relied on cross-sectional statistical analysis, not following the same donors. Excess twin sharing in beta out-of-frame sequences was weaker.

A few counts support this clonotype. Its specificity is unknown. These data also featured in a second study, about yellow fever vaccine responses in identical twins. Per that paper: Twins' T cell vaccine responses reportedly looked partly convergent, partly personalized.

The gene calls are TRBV28 and TRBJ2-7; D may match TRBD1 or TRBD2 (5 bases each). The clonotype was recovered from a woman between 18 and 29 years old in good health. The sequenced sample was CD4+ T cells sorted from blood. CDR3 nucleotides: TGTGCCAGCACCCTTGGGGCGAGGGGAGTAGGGGAGCAGTACTTC. It is translated as CASTLGARGVGEQYF.